The 3 T cell receptor beta chains given below trace back to one sample, sequenced in a study of CD8+ T cells in alopecia areata. Treatment indicated: oral pan-JAK inhibitor, 5-10 mg twice daily. RNA extraction and reverse transcription yielded cDNA as sequencing template. The method was immunoSEQ multiplex PCR; TCRdb's version includes in-frame clones alone and lacks a portion of them. This table holds some 42,000 clones, roughly 89% found once. Sequencing was performed on CD8+ T cells sorted from blood, taken at week 24, from a patient treated with tofacitinib. These receptor sequences come from a human donor with alopecia areata.

The CDR3 protein is CASSPFLRWRETQYF. In DNA, the CDR3 is TGTGCCAGCAGCCCCTTTCTTCGATGGCGAGAGACCCAGTACTTC. V usage is TRBV13 and J usage is TRBJ2-5; no reliable D call. The CDR3 spans 15 residues. Germline-derived CDR1 and CDR2 are PRHDT and FYEKMQ (reference sequence). The V end lost 5 bases, the J end lost 4 bases, and 17 bases lay between the germline ends.

This clone was observed a handful of times. V and J are TRBV6-6 and TRBJ2-7, with D possibly being TRBD1 (6 bases). V was clipped by 10 bases and J by 3 bases, with 19 bases between them. CDR3 size: 14 residues. Germline lookup yields CDR1 MNHNY and CDR2 SVGAGI (reference sequence). CDR3 protein: CATKFLDRIYEQYF. DNA for the CDR3: TGTGCCACCAAATTTCTGGACAGAATCTACGAGCAGTACTTC.

The chain recombines TRBV6-5 with TRBJ2-1, with 8 bases that match TRBD1. Germline trimming cut 3 bases from V and 2 bases from J; bases unmatched to any gene: 6. Looked up from germline, CDR1 is MNHEY and CDR2 is SVGAGI. This CDR3 is 16 amino acids long. Written as DNA, the CDR3 is TGTGCCAGCAGTTATCTTCAGGGGGCGGCCTACAATGAGCAGTTCTTC. Residues: CASSYLQGAAYNEQFF.